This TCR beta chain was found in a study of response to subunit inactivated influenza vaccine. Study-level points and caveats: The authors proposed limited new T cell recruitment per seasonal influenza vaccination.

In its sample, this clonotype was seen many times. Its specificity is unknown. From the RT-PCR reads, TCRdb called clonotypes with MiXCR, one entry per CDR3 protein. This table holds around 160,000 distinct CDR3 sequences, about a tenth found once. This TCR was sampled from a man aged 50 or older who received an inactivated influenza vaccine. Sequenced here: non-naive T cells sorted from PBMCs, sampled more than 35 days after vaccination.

The CDR3 DNA reads as TGTGCCACCAGCAGTACTGCCGGGACAGGGGGTCGATTCGAGCAGTACTTC. Residues: CATSSTAGTGGRFEQYF. The chain uses TRBV15 and TRBJ2-7, with 11 bases fitting TRBD1. The CDR3 has 17 residues. V lost 3 bases and J lost 6; bases outside the gene matches: 13. The V gene's germline CDR1 is LNHNV and CDR2 YYDKDF (reference sequence).